This T cell receptor beta chain was obtained from a study of T cells in Graves' hyperthyroidism and ophthalmopathy. Study results and caveats: Peripheral blood also featured most of the thyroid clonotypes expanded above 0.001.

TCR beta CDR3 sequences were amplified from RNA transcripts. When the TCR CDR3 underwent first-round RT-PCR, the HTBI primer set was used. TCRdb reprocessed the multiplex PCR reads with MiXCR, giving one entry per CDR3 protein. The sample has about 600,000 distinct CDR3 sequences; roughly 15% are singletons. This CDR3 spans 16 amino acids. Germline V gene sequence: CDR1 SQVTM, CDR2 ANQGSEA. Points on this clonotype: The target antigen is unknown. Its ends do not fully match the called genes, so a read error is possible.

The chain combines TRBV29-1 with TRBJ2-1; D perhaps matches TRBD2 (6 bases). The source of this sequence is a woman in her forties with Graves' ophthalmopathy. The specimen was blood. CDR3 nucleotide sequence: TGCAGCGTAGAAGACCATAGCGGAAGCTCCTACAATGAGCAGTTCTTC. Its protein is CSVEDHSGSSYNEQFF.